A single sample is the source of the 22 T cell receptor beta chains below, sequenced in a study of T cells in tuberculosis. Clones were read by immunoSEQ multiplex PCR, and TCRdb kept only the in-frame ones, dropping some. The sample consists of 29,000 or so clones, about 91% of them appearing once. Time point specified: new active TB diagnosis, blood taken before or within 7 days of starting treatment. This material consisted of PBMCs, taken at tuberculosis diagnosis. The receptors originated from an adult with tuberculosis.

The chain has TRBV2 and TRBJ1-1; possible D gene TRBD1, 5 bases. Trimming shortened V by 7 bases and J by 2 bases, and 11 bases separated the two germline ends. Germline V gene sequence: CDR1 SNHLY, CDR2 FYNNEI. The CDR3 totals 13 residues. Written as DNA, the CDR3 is TGTGCCAGCACCCGGGGGGAAAACACTGAAGCTTTCTTT. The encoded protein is CASTRGENTEAFF.

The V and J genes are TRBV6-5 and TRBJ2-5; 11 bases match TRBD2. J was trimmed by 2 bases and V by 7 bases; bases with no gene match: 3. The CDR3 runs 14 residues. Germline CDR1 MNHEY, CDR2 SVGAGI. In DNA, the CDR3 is TGTGCCAGCATAAGGACTAGCGGGCAAGAGACCCAGTACTTC. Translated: CASIRTSGQETQYF.

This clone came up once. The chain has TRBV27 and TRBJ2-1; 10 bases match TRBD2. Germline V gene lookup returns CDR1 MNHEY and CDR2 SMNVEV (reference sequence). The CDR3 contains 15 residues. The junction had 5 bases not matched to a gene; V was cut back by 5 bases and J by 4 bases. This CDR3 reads CASSPRTSGYNEQFF. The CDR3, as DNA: TGTGCCAGCAGTCCCCGGACTAGCGGTTACAATGAGCAGTTCTTC.

DNA of the CDR3: TGTGCCTGGAGTGATAGGTCGGGCACCATATATTTT. Translation gives CAWSDRSGTIYF. The chain combines TRBV30 with TRBJ1-3; D gene ambiguous. The germline V and J ends were trimmed by 1 base and 9 bases, with 10 bases remaining between them. CDR3 length: 12 amino acids. Germline V gene lookup returns CDR1 GTSNPN and CDR2 SVGIG (reference sequence).

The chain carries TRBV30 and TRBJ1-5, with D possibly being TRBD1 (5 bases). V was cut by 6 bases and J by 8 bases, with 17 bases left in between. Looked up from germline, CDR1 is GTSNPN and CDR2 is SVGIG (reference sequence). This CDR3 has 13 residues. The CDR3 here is CACAPVGRKPQHF. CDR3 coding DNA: TGTGCCTGCGCCCCGGTGGGGCGGAAGCCCCAGCATTTT.

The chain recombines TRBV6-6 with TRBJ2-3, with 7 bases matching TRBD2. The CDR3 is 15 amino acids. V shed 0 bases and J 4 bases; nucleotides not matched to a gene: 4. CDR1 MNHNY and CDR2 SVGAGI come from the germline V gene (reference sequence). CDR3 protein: CASSYSGGGADTQYF. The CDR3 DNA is TGTGCCAGCAGTTACTCTGGGGGAGGGGCAGATACGCAGTATTTT.

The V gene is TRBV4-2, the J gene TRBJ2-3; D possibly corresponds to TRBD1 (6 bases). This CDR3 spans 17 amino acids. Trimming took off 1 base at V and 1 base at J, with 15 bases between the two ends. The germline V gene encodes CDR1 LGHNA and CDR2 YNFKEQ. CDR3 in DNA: TGTGCCAGCAGCCAAGCCCAAGGGGGTTACCGCACAGATACGCAGTATTTT. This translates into CASSQAQGGYRTDTQYF.

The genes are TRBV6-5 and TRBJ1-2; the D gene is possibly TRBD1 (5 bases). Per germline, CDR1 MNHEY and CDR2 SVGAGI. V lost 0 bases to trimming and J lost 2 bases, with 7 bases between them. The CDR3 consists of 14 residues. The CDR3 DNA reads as TGTGCCAGCAGTTACTCTCAGGGAAACTATGGCTACACCTTC. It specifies CASSYSQGNYGYTF.

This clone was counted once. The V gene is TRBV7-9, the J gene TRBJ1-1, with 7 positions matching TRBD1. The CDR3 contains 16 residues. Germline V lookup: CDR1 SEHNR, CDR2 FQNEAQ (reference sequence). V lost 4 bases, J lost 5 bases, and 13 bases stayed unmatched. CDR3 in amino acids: CASSSDRDRAYTEAFF. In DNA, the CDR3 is TGTGCCAGCAGCTCTGACCGGGACAGAGCTTATACTGAAGCTTTCTTT.

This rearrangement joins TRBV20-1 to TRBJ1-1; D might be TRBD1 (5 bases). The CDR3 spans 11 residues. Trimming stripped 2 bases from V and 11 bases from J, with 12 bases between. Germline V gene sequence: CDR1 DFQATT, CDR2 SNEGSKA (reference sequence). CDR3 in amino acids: CSARSGGMAFF. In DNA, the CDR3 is TGCAGTGCTAGATCGGGGGGGATGGCTTTCTTT.

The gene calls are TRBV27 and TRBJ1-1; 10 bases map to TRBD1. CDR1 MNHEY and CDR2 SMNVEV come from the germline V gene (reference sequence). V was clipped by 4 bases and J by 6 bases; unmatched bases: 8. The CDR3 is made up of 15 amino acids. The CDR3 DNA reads TGTGCCAGCAGTTCAAACCGGGACAGGGGTCCTGAAGCTTTCTTT. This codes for CASSSNRDRGPEAFF.

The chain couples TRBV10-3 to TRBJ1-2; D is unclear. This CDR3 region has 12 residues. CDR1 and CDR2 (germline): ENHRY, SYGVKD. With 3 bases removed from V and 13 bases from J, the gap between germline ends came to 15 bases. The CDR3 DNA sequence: TGTGCCATCAGTGAAGGCGGGTCGCTATTCACCTTC. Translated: CAISEGGSLFTF.

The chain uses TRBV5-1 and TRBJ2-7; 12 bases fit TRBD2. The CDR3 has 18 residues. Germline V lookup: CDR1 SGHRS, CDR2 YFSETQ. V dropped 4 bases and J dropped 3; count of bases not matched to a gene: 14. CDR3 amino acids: CASSTRPLAGGRLYEQYF. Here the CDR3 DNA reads TGCGCCAGCAGCACTCGACCCCTAGCGGGAGGGCGACTCTACGAGCAGTACTTC.

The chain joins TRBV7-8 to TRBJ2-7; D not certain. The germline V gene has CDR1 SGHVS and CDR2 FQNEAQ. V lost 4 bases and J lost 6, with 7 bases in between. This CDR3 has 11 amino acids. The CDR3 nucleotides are TGTGCCAGCAGCTCAGTTGGCGAGCAGTACTTC. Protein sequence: CASSSVGEQYF. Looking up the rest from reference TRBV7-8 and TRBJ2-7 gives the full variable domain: GAGVSQSPRYKVAKRGQDVALRCDPISGHVSLFWYQQALGQGPEFLTYFQNEAQLDKSGLPSDRFFAERPEGSVSTLKIQRTQQEDSAVYLCASSSVGEQYFGPGTRLTVT.

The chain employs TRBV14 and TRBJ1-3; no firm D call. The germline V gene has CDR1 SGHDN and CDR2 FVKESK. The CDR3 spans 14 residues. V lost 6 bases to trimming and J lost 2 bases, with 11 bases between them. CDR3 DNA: TGTGCCAGCAGGCCCACAATAACTGGAAACACCATATATTTT. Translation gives CASRPTITGNTIYF. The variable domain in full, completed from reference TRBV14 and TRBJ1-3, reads EAGVTQFPSHSVIEKGQTVTLRCDPISGHDNLYWYRRVMGKEIKFLLHFVKESKQDESGMPNNRFLAERTGGTYSTLKVQPAELEDSGVYFCASRPTITGNTIYFGEGSWLTVV.

Written as DNA, the CDR3 is TGCGCCAGCAGGCCCCCTAGCGGGGGGCAGTATTTT. It yields the protein CASRPPSGGQYF. The chain recombines TRBV5-1 with TRBJ2-3, with 10 bases fitting TRBD2. Germline loops: CDR1 SGHRS, CDR2 YFSETQ. V shed 5 bases, J shed 11 bases, and the junction held 5 bases outside the gene matches. The CDR3 loop spans 12 amino acids.

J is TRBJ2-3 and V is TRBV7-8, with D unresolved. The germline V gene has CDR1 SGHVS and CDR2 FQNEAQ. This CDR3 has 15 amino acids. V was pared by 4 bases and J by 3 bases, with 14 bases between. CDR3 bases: TGTGCCAGCAGCTCGACTTCCTTAAGGACAGATACGCAGTATTTT. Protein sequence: CASSSTSLRTDTQYF.

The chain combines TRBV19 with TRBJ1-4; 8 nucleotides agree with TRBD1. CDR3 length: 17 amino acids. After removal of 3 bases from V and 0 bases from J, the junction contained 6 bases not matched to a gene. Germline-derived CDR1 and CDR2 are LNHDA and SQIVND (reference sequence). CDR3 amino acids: CASSIGTGLATNEKLFF. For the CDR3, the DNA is TGTGCCAGTAGTATTGGGACAGGCCTAGCAACTAATGAAAAACTGTTTTTT.

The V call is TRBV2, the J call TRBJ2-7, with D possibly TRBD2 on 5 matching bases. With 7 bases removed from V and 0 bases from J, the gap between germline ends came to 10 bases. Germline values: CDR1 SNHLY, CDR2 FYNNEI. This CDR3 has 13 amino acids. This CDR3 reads CASNGVLSYEQYF. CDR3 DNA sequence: TGTGCCAGCAACGGGGTCCTCTCCTACGAGCAGTACTTC.

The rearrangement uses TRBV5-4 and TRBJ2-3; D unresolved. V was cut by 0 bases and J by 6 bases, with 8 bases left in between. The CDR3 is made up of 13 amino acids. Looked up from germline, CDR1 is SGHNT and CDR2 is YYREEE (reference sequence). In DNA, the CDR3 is TGTGCCAGCAGCTTGGCCCTCTTTGATACGCAGTATTTT. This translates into CASSLALFDTQYF. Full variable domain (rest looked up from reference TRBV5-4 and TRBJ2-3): ETGVTQSPTHLIKTRGQQVTLRCSSQSGHNTVSWYQQALGQGPQFIFQYYREEENGRGNFPPRFSGLQFPNYSSELNVNALELDDSALYLCASSLALFDTQYFGPGTRLTVL.

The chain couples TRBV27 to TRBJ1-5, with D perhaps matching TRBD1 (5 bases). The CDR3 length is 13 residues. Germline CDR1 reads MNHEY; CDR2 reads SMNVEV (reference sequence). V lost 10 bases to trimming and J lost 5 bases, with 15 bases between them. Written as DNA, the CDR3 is TGTGCCACCGGTAGACAGCCAGATCAGCCCCAGCATTTT. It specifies CATGRQPDQPQHF.

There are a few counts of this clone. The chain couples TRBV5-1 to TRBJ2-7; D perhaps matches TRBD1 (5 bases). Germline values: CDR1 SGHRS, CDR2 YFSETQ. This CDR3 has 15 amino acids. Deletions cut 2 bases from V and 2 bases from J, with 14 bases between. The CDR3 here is CASSFLGRDTYEQYF. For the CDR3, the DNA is TGCGCCAGCAGCTTTTTGGGCAGGGATACCTACGAGCAGTACTTC.